The rows below give T cell receptor beta chains drawn from one sample of a study of cytomegalovirus exposure and HLA in healthy donors. Profiled with immunoSEQ multiplex PCR; TCRdb holds only in-frame clones, not every one. The sample comprises approximately 220,000 clones, roughly 88% of which are singletons, and over 11% rests with the top ten. The sample taken for sequencing was PBMCs. The receptors were gathered from a woman aged 30 to 39 in good health and CMV-seropositive. Each CDR3 is given with its conserved first and last residue. A D gene is named only where the DNA matches it firmly. Only some rows state a clone size, as once, few, many or a class for expanded clones.

V gene	clone size	D gene	J gene	CDR3 protein	CDR3 DNA
TRBV4-3	few	TRBD2	TRBJ2-1	CASSQVGSGSNEQFF	TGCGCCAGCAGCCAAGTGGGTAGCGGGAGCAATGAGCAGTTCTTC
TRBV6-5	-	-	TRBJ2-6	CASSYSGSGANVLTF	TGTGCCAGCAGTTATTCAGGGTCTGGGGCCAACGTCCTGACTTTC
TRBV25-1	-	-	TRBJ1-1	CASSVGGEGTEAFF	TGTGCCAGCAGTGTGGGGGGGGAAGGCACTGAAGCTTTCTTT
TRBV15	-	TRBD2	TRBJ2-5	CATSTRTSGFGWQETQYF	TGTGCCACCAGTACACGGACTAGCGGGTTTGGGTGGCAAGAGACCCAGTACTTC
TRBV7-7	-	-	TRBJ1-4	CASSLVRQAPTNEKLFF	TGTGCTAGCAGCTTAGTCCGGCAGGCCCCTACTAATGAAAAACTGTTTTTT
TRBV6-5	-	-	TRBJ1-2	CASSGGGGYTF	TGTGCCAGCTCAGGAGGAGGGGGCTACACCTTC
TRBV30	once	-	TRBJ2-1	CAWSGGTANEQFF	TGTGCCTGGAGTGGGGGGACGGCCAATGAGCAGTTCTTC
TRBV9	-	TRBD1	TRBJ2-1	CASSADRGWMSEQFF	TGTGCCAGCAGCGCTGACAGGGGATGGATGTCTGAGCAGTTCTTC
TRBV4-1	-	-	TRBJ2-1	CASSQDRGGFRDEQFF	TGCGCCAGCAGCCAAGACCGCGGGGGCTTCAGGGATGAGCAGTTCTTC
TRBV11-2	few	TRBD2	TRBJ2-7	CASSPQAGGSEQYF	TGTGCCAGCAGCCCCCAAGCGGGAGGGAGCGAGCAGTACTTC
TRBV19	-	TRBD2	TRBJ2-1	CASSIQAGNSPEQFF	TGTGCCAGTAGTATACAAGCGGGAAATTCCCCTGAGCAGTTCTTC
TRBV6-1	-	-	TRBJ2-1	CASSVGRVDEQFF	TGTGCCAGCAGTGTAGGCAGGGTCGATGAGCAGTTCTTC
TRBV9	-	-	TRBJ2-7	CASSVTSFDEQYF	TGTGCCAGCAGCGTAACTAGCTTCGACGAGCAGTACTTC
TRBV27	-	-	TRBJ2-7	CASSHGTAGEQYF	TGTGCCAGCAGCCATGGGACTGCTGGCGAGCAGTACTTC
TRBV29-1	once	TRBD2	TRBJ2-2	CSVLGLATTGELFF	TGCAGCGTCCTGGGACTAGCGACGACCGGGGAGCTGTTTTTT
TRBV27	-	-	TRBJ2-5	CASSLFGSPQGAQYF	TGTGCCAGCAGTTTATTTGGTAGCCCCCAAGGGGCCCAGTACTTC
TRBV6-5	-	-	TRBJ1-1	CASMGVTEAFF	TGTGCCAGCATGGGAGTCACTGAAGCTTTCTTT
TRBV5-1	-	TRBD1	TRBJ1-4	CASSATAGGADEKLFF	TGCGCCAGCAGCGCTACGGCAGGGGGCGCCGATGAAAAACTGTTTTTT
TRBV11-2	-	-	TRBJ2-4	CASSQIGQAEGIQYF	TGTGCCAGCAGCCAAATCGGACAAGCCGAGGGCATTCAGTACTTC
TRBV9	-	TRBD1	TRBJ1-3	CASSPGTGVKNTIYF	TGTGCCAGCTCCCCCGGGACAGGGGTAAAAAACACCATATATTTT
TRBV30	-	-	TRBJ1-2	CAWRHTGGLGGYTF	TGTGCCTGGAGGCACACTGGAGGGTTAGGCGGCTACACCTTC